The 14 T cell receptor beta chains listed next were all sequenced from one sample in a study of blood T cell repertoires in COVID-19. Sequencing used immunoSEQ multiplex PCR; TCRdb keeps in-frame clones, though not all of them. The data show approximately 310,000 clones, around 86% seen once. The sequenced material came from peripheral blood. The receptors derive from a man aged 45-65 years with active or convalescent COVID-19.

V usage is TRBV3-1 (or the pseudogene TRBV3-2) and J usage is TRBJ1-2; 9 bases agree with TRBD1. The junction had 6 bases not matched to a gene; V was cut back by 4 bases and J by 0 bases. The germline V gene has CDR1 LGHDT and CDR2 YNNKEL (reference sequence). The CDR3 is 16 residues long. This CDR3 reads CASSPQGAIANYGYTF. The DNA for the CDR3 is TGTGCCAGCAGCCCACAGGGGGCGATTGCTAACTATGGCTACACCTTC.

This clone was detected once. The V gene is TRBV7-9, the J gene TRBJ1-4, with TRBD1 matching 12 bases. Germline-derived CDR1 and CDR2 are SEHNR and FQNEAQ (reference sequence). V shed 5 bases and J 10 bases; nucleotides not matched to a gene: 8. The CDR3 sequence is 15 residues long. The CDR3 protein is CASSPPGQGAGKLFF. CDR3 coding DNA: TGTGCCAGCAGCCCCCCGGGACAGGGGGCGGGAAAACTGTTTTTT.

V gene TRBV9 combines with J gene TRBJ2-5; D not certain. Germline V gene data show CDR1 as SGDLS and CDR2 as YYNGEE. This CDR3 is 14 amino acids long. The V gene lost 6 bases and the J gene lost 3 bases, with 15 bases spanning the gap. DNA for the CDR3: TGTGCCAGCACAACCATGGGTACAGAAGAGACCCAGTACTTC. Translation: CASTTMGTEETQYF.

This chain links TRBV5-1 with TRBJ2-7; 7 bases line up with TRBD1. The J segment lost 3 bases and the V segment lost 4 bases, leaving 1 base of the junction unmatched. CDR1 SGHRS and CDR2 YFSETQ come from the germline V gene. The CDR3 runs to 12 residues. The CDR3 region has the DNA TGCGCCAGCAGCCCAGGGGGCTACGAGCAGTACTTC. It codes for CASSPGGYEQYF.

This clone was found a few times. The DNA is omitted, as the CDR3 cannot be located on it reliably, and the CDR3 follows TCRdb's listing. The chain uses TRBV19 and TRBJ2-5; the table gives TRBD1 as D, unverified against the DNA. Ends included, the CDR3 has 14 residues. Per the germline V gene, CDR1 is LNHDA and CDR2 is SQIVND (reference sequence). The CDR3 is CASSVGQGSLTKHF.

This chain uses TRBV6-5 with TRBJ2-1; TRBD1 matches 7 bases. V lost 4 bases and J lost 1; bases outside the gene matches: 4. Germline CDR1 is MNHEY and CDR2 is SVGAGI. The CDR3 has 15 residues. Here the CDR3 reads CASSSTQGSYNEQFF. CDR3 in DNA: TGTGCCAGCAGTTCGACACAGGGGTCCTACAATGAGCAGTTCTTC.

This rearrangement joins TRBV27 to TRBJ1-5, with 9 bases identical to TRBD1. This CDR3 has 15 amino acids. Germline lookup yields CDR1 MNHEY and CDR2 SMNVEV (reference sequence). V lost 5 bases to trimming and J lost 4 bases; unmatched junction nucleotides: 6. CDR3 region: CASSLRTGENQPQHF. DNA for the CDR3: TGTGCCAGCAGTCTCCGGACAGGGGAGAATCAGCCCCAGCATTTT.

V is TRBV6-2 or TRBV6-3 and J is TRBJ1-1; 9 positions match TRBD1. Trimming at V came to 3 bases and at J to 3 bases, leaving 14 bases not matched to a gene. This CDR3 is built from 18 residues. CDR1 is MNHEY, CDR2 SVGEGT, per germline. The CDR3 region has the DNA TGTGCCAGCAGTTATTCCCCCGGGACAGGGAGAAGGGACACTGAAGCTTTCTTT. Amino acids: CASSYSPGTGRRDTEAFF.

J is TRBJ2-1 and V is TRBV6-2 or TRBV6-3; 8 nucleotides line up with TRBD2. Trimming cost V 5 bases and J 7 bases; bases outside gene matches: 13. CDR1 MNHEY and CDR2 SVGEGT come from the germline V gene. The CDR3 has 16 amino acids. The CDR3 DNA reads TGTGCCAGCAGTCGACTGGGGAGCGGGAGAGGGAATGAGCAGTTCTTC. Its translation: CASSRLGSGRGNEQFF.

The chain carries TRBV27 and TRBJ1-5; D perhaps matches TRBD1 (5 bases). V lost 3 bases and J lost 3, with 9 bases in between. Germline CDR1 reads MNHEY; CDR2 reads SMNVEV (reference sequence). The CDR3 extends over 14 amino acids. In DNA form, the CDR3 reads TGTGCCAGCAGTTTTGCGGGACTCAATCAGCCCCAGCATTTT. It specifies CASSFAGLNQPQHF.

The genes are TRBV18 and TRBJ2-2; 8 bases agree with TRBD2. V shed 3 bases, J shed 1 base, and the junction held 7 bases outside the gene matches. Germline CDR1 and CDR2: KGHSH and LQKENI. The length of the CDR3 is 17 residues. The CDR3 spells CASSPGGTSVNTGELFF. CDR3 nucleotides: TGTGCCAGCTCACCGGGCGGGACTAGTGTGAACACCGGGGAGCTGTTTTTT.

In regard to this clone: Other DNA sequences in the same sample also yield this CDR3. The chain combines TRBV5-4 with TRBJ2-1, with a weak D call TRBD1 (5 bases). The CDR3 extends over 15 amino acids. Per the germline V gene, CDR1 is SGHNT and CDR2 is YYREEE (reference sequence). Deletions cut 0 bases from V and 0 bases from J, with 7 bases between. CDR3 nucleotide sequence: TGTGCCAGCAGCTTGGGACAGAGCTCCTACAATGAGCAGTTCTTC. Residues: CASSLGQSSYNEQFF. Full variable domain (remainder filled in from reference TRBV5-4 and TRBJ2-1): ETGVTQSPTHLIKTRGQQVTLRCSSQSGHNTVSWYQQALGQGPQFIFQYYREEENGRGNFPPRFSGLQFPNYSSELNVNALELDDSALYLCASSLGQSSYNEQFFGPGTRLTVL.

This chain connects TRBV7-9 to TRBJ1-3, with unresolved D. The CDR3 is made up of 16 amino acids. The germline V gene encodes CDR1 SEHNR and CDR2 FQNEAQ (reference sequence). Trimming shortened V by 2 bases and J by 0 bases, and 11 bases separated the two germline ends. CDR3 sequence: CASSLNRRSSGNTIYF. CDR3 nucleotides: TGTGCCAGCAGCTTAAATCGCCGGAGCTCTGGAAACACCATATATTTT.

The chain joins TRBV5-5 to TRBJ2-7; 9 bases line up with TRBD2. The germline V gene encodes CDR1 SGHKS and CDR2 YYEKEE (reference sequence). The V segment lost 0 bases and the J segment 0 bases; nucleotides outside the gene matches: 13. This CDR3 contains 19 residues. Here the CDR3 DNA reads TGTGCCAGCAGCTTGGCGAAGGCAGGACTAGCGTCAATCTCCTACGAGCAGTACTTC. It translates to CASSLAKAGLASISYEQYF.